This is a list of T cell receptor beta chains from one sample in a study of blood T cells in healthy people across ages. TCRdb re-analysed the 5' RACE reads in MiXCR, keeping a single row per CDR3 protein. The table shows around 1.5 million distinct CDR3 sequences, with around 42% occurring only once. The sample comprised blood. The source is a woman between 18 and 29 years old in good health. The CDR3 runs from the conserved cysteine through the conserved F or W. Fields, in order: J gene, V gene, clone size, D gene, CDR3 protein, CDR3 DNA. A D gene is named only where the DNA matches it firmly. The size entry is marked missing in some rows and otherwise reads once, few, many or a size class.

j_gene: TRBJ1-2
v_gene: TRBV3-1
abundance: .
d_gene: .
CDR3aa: CASSQPGSSGYTF
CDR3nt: TGTGCCAGCAGCCAGCCCGGCTCAAGCGGCTACACCTTC

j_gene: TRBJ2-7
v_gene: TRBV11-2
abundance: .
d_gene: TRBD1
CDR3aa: CASSPQGVLPYEQYF
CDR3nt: TGTGCCAGCAGCCCCCAGGGGGTGCTACCCTACGAGCAGTACTTC

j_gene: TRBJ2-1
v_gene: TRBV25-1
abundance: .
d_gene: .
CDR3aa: CASSEGQLNEQFF
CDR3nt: TGTGCCAGCAGTGAAGGGCAGCTCAATGAGCAGTTCTTC

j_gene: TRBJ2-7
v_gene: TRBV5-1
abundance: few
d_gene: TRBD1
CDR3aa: CASTWTGANGEQYF
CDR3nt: TGCGCCAGCACCTGGACAGGGGCCAACGGCGAGCAGTACTTC

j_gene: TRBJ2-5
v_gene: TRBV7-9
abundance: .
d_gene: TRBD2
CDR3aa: CASSSGRAGDEETQYF
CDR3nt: TGTGCCAGCAGCTCCGGCCGGGCGGGGGACGAAGAGACCCAGTACTTC

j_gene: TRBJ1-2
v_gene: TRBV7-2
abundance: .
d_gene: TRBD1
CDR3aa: CASSPTDRGEYTF
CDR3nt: TGTGCCAGCAGCCCTACCGACAGGGGCGAGTACACCTTC

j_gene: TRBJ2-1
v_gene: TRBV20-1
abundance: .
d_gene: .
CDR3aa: CSANRLSFYNEQFF
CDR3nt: TGCAGTGCCAACCGACTTAGCTTCTACAATGAGCAGTTCTTC

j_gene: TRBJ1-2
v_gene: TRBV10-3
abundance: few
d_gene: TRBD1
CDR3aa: CAISEADRGFGYTF
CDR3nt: TGTGCCATCAGTGAGGCGGACAGGGGATTTGGCTACACCTTC

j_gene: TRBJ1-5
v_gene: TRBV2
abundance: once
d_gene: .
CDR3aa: CASTGENQPQHF
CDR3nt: TGTGCCAGCACAGGTGAAAATCAGCCCCAGCATTTT

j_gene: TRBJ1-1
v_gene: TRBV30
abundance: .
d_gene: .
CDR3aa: CAWSPTGNTEAFF
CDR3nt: TGTGCCTGGAGTCCGACAGGGAACACTGAAGCTTTCTTT

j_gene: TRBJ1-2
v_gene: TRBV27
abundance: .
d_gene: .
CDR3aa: CTSSSSPTPSNYGYTF
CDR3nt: TGTACCAGCAGTTCCTCCCCCACACCATCTAACTATGGCTACACCTTC

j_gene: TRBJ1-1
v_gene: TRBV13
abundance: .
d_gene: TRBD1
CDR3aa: CASSTGQVTGTEAFF
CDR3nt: TGTGCCAGCAGCACCGGACAGGTCACGGGCACTGAAGCTTTCTTT

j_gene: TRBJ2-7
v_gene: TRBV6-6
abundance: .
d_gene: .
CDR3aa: CASRLGASYEQYF
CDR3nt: TGTGCCAGCAGGCTCGGGGCTTCCTACGAGCAGTACTTC

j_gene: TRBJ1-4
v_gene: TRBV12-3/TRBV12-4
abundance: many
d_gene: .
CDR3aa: CASSFGGTNEKLFF
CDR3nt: TGTGCCAGCAGTTTCGGTGGAACTAATGAAAAACTGTTTTTT

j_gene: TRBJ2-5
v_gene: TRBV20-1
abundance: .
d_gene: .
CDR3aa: CSAPLPRMREETQYF
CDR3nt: TGCAGTGCTCCATTGCCCCGCATGAGGGAAGAGACCCAGTACTTC

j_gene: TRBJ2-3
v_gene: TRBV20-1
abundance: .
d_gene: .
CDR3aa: CSASRQDLSTDTQYF
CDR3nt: TGCAGTGCTAGCAGACAGGATCTGAGCACAGATACGCAGTATTTT

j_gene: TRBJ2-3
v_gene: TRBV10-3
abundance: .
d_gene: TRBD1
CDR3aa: CAIRPGQGPDTQYF
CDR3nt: TGTGCCATCAGGCCTGGACAGGGTCCAGATACGCAGTATTTT

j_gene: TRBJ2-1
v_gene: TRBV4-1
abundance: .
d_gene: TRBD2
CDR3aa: CASGQDQSGVYAEQFF
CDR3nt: TGCGCCAGCGGCCAAGATCAGAGCGGGGTTTACGCTGAGCAGTTCTTC

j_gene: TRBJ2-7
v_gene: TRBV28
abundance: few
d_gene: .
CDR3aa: CASSLDGTQSSYEQYF
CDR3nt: TGTGCCAGCAGTCTAGACGGGACACAGAGCTCCTACGAGCAGTACTTC

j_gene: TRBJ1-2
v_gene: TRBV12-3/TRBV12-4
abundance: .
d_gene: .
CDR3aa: CASTDAIFSGWSYGYTF
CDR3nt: TGTGCCAGCACCGACGCGATTTTTTCGGGATGGAGCTATGGCTACACCTTC

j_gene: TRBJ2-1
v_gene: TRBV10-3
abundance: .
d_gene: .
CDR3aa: CAISENNKQFF
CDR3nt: TGTGCCATCAGTGAGAACAATAAGCAGTTCTTC

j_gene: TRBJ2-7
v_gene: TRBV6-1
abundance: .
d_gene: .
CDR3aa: CASSEPGRREQYF
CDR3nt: TGTGCCAGCAGTGAACCGGGGAGGCGCGAGCAGTACTTC